Below, 8 T cell receptor beta chains from the same sample are listed, as sequenced in a study of T cell responses to AZD1222 COVID-19 vaccine. Generated by immunoSEQ multiplex PCR, the TCRdb table keeps only in-frame clones and is missing some. This table holds 140,000 to 150,000 clones, 85% to 90% found once. The sequences come from peripheral blood, collected on day 0 of AZD1222 vaccination. These receptors all come from an adult in good health.

V and J are TRBV11-1 and TRBJ1-3; no firm D call. Trimming left V 5 bases short and J 5 bases short, with 7 bases between. The germline V gene has CDR1 SGHAT and CDR2 FQDESV (reference sequence). CDR3 length: 12 residues. The CDR3 region is CASSPGRNTIYF. The CDR3 nucleotides are TGTGCCAGCAGCCCAGGAAGAAACACCATATATTTT. Drawing the rest from reference TRBV11-1 and TRBJ1-3, the complete variable domain is EAEVAQSPRYKITEKSQAVAFWCDPISGHATLYWYRQILGQGPELLVQFQDESVVDDSQLPKDRFSAERLKGVDSTLKIQPAELGDSAMYLCASSPGRNTIYFGEGSWLTVV.

The rearrangement uses TRBV19 and TRBJ2-1; D unresolved. CDR1 is LNHDA, CDR2 SQIVND, per germline (reference sequence). The length of the CDR3 is 11 residues. The V and J ends lost 11 bases and 7 bases respectively, with 12 bases between them. The CDR3 DNA sequence: TGTGCCGGACCCCTACGAAATGAGCAGTTCTTC. This codes for CAGPLRNEQFF.

The chain couples TRBV7-3 to TRBJ2-7, with 8 positions matching TRBD2. The CDR3 loop spans 15 amino acids. CDR1 is SGHTA, CDR2 FQGTGA, per germline. V shed 1 base, J shed 2 bases, and the junction held 4 bases outside the gene matches. The CDR3 sequence: CASSLKGGRTYEQYF. CDR3 sequence (DNA): TGTGCCAGCAGCTTAAAAGGCGGGAGGACCTACGAGCAGTACTTC. Supplemented by reference TRBV7-3 and TRBJ2-7, the full variable domain reads GAGVSQTPSNKVTEKGKYVELRCDPISGHTALYWYRQSLGQGPEFLIYFQGTGAADDSGLPNDRFFAVRPEGSVSTLKIQRTERGDSAVYLCASSLKGGRTYEQYFGPGTRLTVT.

Concerning this clone: Other nucleotide sequences from this sample produce the same CDR3. This chain connects TRBV30 to TRBJ1-4; D gene uncertain. The CDR3 loop spans 12 amino acids. Germline CDR1 is GTSNPN and CDR2 is SVGIG (reference sequence). The germline V and J ends were trimmed by 0 bases and 7 bases, with 6 bases remaining between them. The DNA for the CDR3 is TGTGCCTGGAGTGTATTAGGTGAAAAACTGTTTTTT. It codes for CAWSVLGEKLFF.

J is TRBJ2-7 and V is TRBV24-1; 8 nucleotides line up with TRBD1. J gave up 5 bases and V 6 bases, and 8 bases lay outside the gene matches. The CDR3 has 14 amino acids. Germline CDR1 is KGHDR and CDR2 is SFDVKD. CDR3 in amino acids: CATSQTGTGNEQYF. The CDR3 DNA reads as TGTGCCACCAGTCAAACCGGGACAGGTAACGAGCAGTACTTC.

This clone was recorded only once. The chain carries TRBV6-4 and TRBJ2-1, with D possibly being TRBD1 or TRBD2 (5 bases each). The CDR3 extends over 16 amino acids. Germline lookup yields CDR1 MRHNA and CDR2 SNTAGT. Trimming removed 2 bases from V and 8 bases from J, with 19 bases in between. CDR3 nucleotide sequence: TGTGCCAGCAGTGACCCCCCCGGGACGAGGGTCGATGAGCAGTTCTTC. This sequence encodes CASSDPPGTRVDEQFF.

The chain uses TRBV6-5 and TRBJ1-1, with 7 bases aligning to TRBD1. The ends lost 7 bases at V and 1 base at J; junction bases unmatched: 6. The germline gives CDR1 MNHEY, CDR2 SVGAGI. The CDR3 runs 14 residues. CDR3 DNA sequence: TGTGCCAGCATACCAGGGGGTTCGAACACTGAAGCTTTCTTT. The encoded protein is CASIPGGSNTEAFF.

This chain connects TRBV5-4 to TRBJ2-7; the D gene is possibly TRBD2 (5 bases). Germline V gene sequence: CDR1 SGHNT, CDR2 YYREEE (reference sequence). CDR3 length equals 13 residues. The V gene lost 3 bases and the J gene lost 3 bases, with 10 bases spanning the gap. CDR3 sequence: CASSWEINYEQYF. For the CDR3, the DNA is TGTGCCAGCAGCTGGGAGATCAACTACGAGCAGTACTTC.